The sequence of this T cell receptor (beta chain) was determined in a study of post-analysis software for immune sequencing data. As for the study in general: The disease courses covered relapsing-remitting, secondary progressive and progressive-relapsing multiple sclerosis. The study, taken as a whole, reports: Patients used a few TRBV segments, including TRBV5-6, TRBV5-1 and TRBV20-1, more often than controls. When compared against controls, multiple sclerosis patients showed significantly lower normalized Chao1 diversity.

Included in the TCR beta cDNA libraries were unique molecular identifiers. Around 500,000 cDNA molecules were recovered from an input of 1 to 10 million T cells. TCRdb passed the PCR reads through MiXCR, listing each CDR3 protein once. The data show roughly 570,000 distinct CDR3 sequences, around a third seen once. Trimming at V came to 8 bases and at J to 1 base, leaving 3 bases not matched to a gene. This CDR3 has 13 amino acids. Germline V gene sequence: CDR1 SNHLY, CDR2 FYNNEI. This clonotype was counted between two and nine times. Its antigen remains unknown. The genes are TRBV2 and TRBJ2-5, with TRBD2 matching 8 bases. The origin of this receptor is a girl between 2 and 17 years old with multiple sclerosis. Sequenced material: blood. The CDR3 DNA reads as TGTGCCAGCCTGCGGGGGGCCCAAGAGACCCAGTACTTC. It is translated as CASLRGAQETQYF. Full variable domain (missing parts from reference TRBV2 and TRBJ2-5): EPEVTQTPSHQVTQMGQEVILRCVPISNHLYFYWYRQILGQKVEFLVSFYNNEISEKSEIFDDQFSVERPDGSNFTLKIRSTKLEDSAMYFCASLRGAQETQYFGPGTRLLVL.